What follows describes a single TCR beta chain. Its antigen remains unidentified. Prepared libraries of TCR beta cDNA carried unique molecular identifiers. MiXCR, applied by TCRdb to the PCR reads, yields one record per CDR3 protein. The sample lists fewer than 700,000 distinct CDR3 sequences, 44% occurring once. The data were taken from a study of post-analysis software for immune sequencing data. The study, taken as a whole, reports: Compared with controls, patients showed significantly lower normalized Chao1 diversity. In patients, five or six TRBV segments were more frequent than in controls, with TRBV5-6, TRBV5-1 and TRBV20-1 among them.

The V gene end was trimmed by 5 bases and the J gene end by 4 bases; junction bases not matched to a gene: 9. CDR1 and CDR2 (germline): SGHTA, FQGNSA. CDR3 length equals 16 residues. The chain is built from TRBV7-2 and TRBJ2-7; 12 bases fit TRBD2. Sequencing was carried out using blood. The receptor comes from a girl aged 10-17 years with multiple sclerosis. CDR3 region: CASSPPRTSGTYEQYF. The CDR3 region has the DNA TGTGCCAGCAGCCCTCCCAGGACTAGCGGGACGTACGAGCAGTACTTC.